This T cell receptor beta chain derives from a study of blood T cell repertoires in COVID-19. TCRdb's copy holds only in-frame clones and misses some; the assay was immunoSEQ multiplex PCR. The sample holds approximately 140,000 clones; about 80% are singletons and the top ten take roughly 17%. This CDR3 comprises 13 residues. The germline CDR1 and CDR2 sequences are SGHRS and YFSETQ. The V and J ends lost 7 bases and 4 bases respectively, with 12 bases between them. The sequence was collected from a middle-aged man with acute or convalescent COVID-19. Sequencing was done on a sample of peripheral blood. The rearrangement links TRBV5-1 to TRBJ1-3; D gene uncertain. The chain's CDR3 is CASSESFGNTIYF. CDR3 sequence (DNA): TGCGCCAGCTCCGAAAGCTTCGGAAACACCATATATTTT.